The 26 T cell receptor beta chains below all came from one sample that was sequenced in a study of T cell responses to AZD1222 COVID-19 vaccine. Using immunoSEQ multiplex PCR, the repertoire was profiled, and TCRdb retains in-frame clones only, with some absent. Seen here are some 180,000 clones, around 90% observed once, and the top ten hold 1.9%. The sequenced sample was peripheral blood, obtained 28 days after the second AZD1222 dose. The receptors shown here come from an adult who received the AZD1222 COVID-19 vaccine.

V and J are TRBV6-6 and TRBJ2-7; 10 bases align to TRBD2. The CDR3 sequence is 15 residues long. Germline V lookup: CDR1 MNHNY, CDR2 SVGAGI (reference sequence). V trimming: 0 bases; J trimming: 7 bases; junction bases outside the gene matches: 6. The CDR3 reads CASSYSGLAETEQYF. In DNA form, the CDR3 reads TGTGCCAGCAGTTACTCCGGACTAGCGGAGACAGAGCAGTACTTC.

The V and J genes are TRBV18 and TRBJ2-2; no reliable D call. Germline values: CDR1 KGHSH, CDR2 LQKENI. Deletions cut 0 bases from V and 4 bases from J, with 15 bases between. The CDR3 runs to 17 residues. The CDR3 DNA reads as TGTGCCAGCTCACCACCGGGCTCCTCAGTCACCACCGGGGAGCTGTTTTTT. It specifies CASSPPGSSVTTGELFF.

CDR3: CASSQMGQVQETQYF. CDR3 in DNA: TGTGCCAGCAGCCAGATGGGGCAGGTACAAGAGACCCAGTACTTC. The chain employs TRBV3-1 (or the pseudogene TRBV3-2) and TRBJ2-5; D may be TRBD1 (5 bases). The CDR3 is 15 amino acids. V was trimmed by 3 bases and J by 2 bases, leaving 13 bases between them. The germline V gene encodes CDR1 LGHDT and CDR2 YNNKEL (reference sequence).

The chain is built from TRBV7-3 and TRBJ2-1; 10 nucleotides align to TRBD2. Germline V CDR1 and CDR2: SGHTA, FQGTGA. The J segment lost 8 bases and the V segment lost 5 bases, leaving 18 bases of the junction unmatched. This CDR3 is built from 18 residues. The CDR3 protein is CASSASRVGLAGADEQFF. The CDR3 bases are TGTGCCAGCAGCGCGTCACGCGTAGGGCTAGCGGGAGCGGATGAGCAGTTCTTC. Together with reference TRBV7-3 and TRBJ2-1, the CDR3 gives the full variable domain: GAGVSQTPSNKVTEKGKYVELRCDPISGHTALYWYRQSLGQGPEFLIYFQGTGAADDSGLPNDRFFAVRPEGSVSTLKIQRTERGDSAVYLCASSASRVGLAGADEQFFGPGTRLTVL.

The rearrangement joins TRBV3-1 (or the pseudogene TRBV3-2) to TRBJ2-6, with unresolved D. The V and J ends lost 6 bases and 0 bases respectively, with 9 bases between them. The CDR3 covers 15 residues. Germline CDR1 reads LGHDT; CDR2 reads YNNKEL (reference sequence). Here the CDR3 DNA reads TGTGCCAGCAGACCTTACAGCTCTGGGGCCAACGTCCTGACTTTC. This encodes CASRPYSSGANVLTF.

Ten or more counts support this clone. The rearrangement joins TRBV10-3 to TRBJ2-7; TRBD1 matches at 9 bases. The CDR3 has 14 amino acids. Germline V CDR1 and CDR2: ENHRY, SYGVKD. Trimming removed 6 bases from V and 4 bases from J; junction bases left unmatched: 7. The CDR3 here is CAIRSGQGSYEQYF. The DNA for the CDR3 is TGTGCCATCAGATCGGGACAGGGATCATACGAGCAGTACTTC.

The rearrangement uses TRBV5-1 and TRBJ1-1; D not certain. The germline V gene has CDR1 SGHRS and CDR2 YFSETQ. Between the trimmed V and J ends, which lost 2 bases and 1 base, there was a span of 12 bases. The CDR3 contains 15 residues. The CDR3 sequence: CASSFTQVGNTEAFF. The CDR3 DNA reads TGCGCCAGCAGCTTCACTCAGGTCGGGAACACTGAAGCTTTCTTT.

This chain joins TRBV6-1 and TRBJ2-2; either TRBD1 or TRBD2 may fit D (7 bases each). This CDR3 is 18 amino acids long. V lost 0 bases and J 6 bases, leaving 20 bases between the germline ends. Germline V gene data show CDR1 as MNHNS and CDR2 as SASEGT. The DNA of the CDR3 is TGTGCCAGCAGTGAAGCTCGCCCAGGGGGGGGAGATTCCGGGGAGCTGTTTTTT. Its translation is CASSEARPGGGDSGELFF.

This chain connects TRBV7-6 to TRBJ1-3; D perhaps matches TRBD1 (6 bases). V was pared by 5 bases and J by 0 bases, with 14 bases between. This CDR3 comprises 16 residues. Germline V gene lookup returns CDR1 SGHVS and CDR2 FNYEAQ. The CDR3 nucleotides read TGTGCCAGCAGCCTAGGACAGCCAAGCTCTGGAAACACCATATATTTT. As protein: CASSLGQPSSGNTIYF.

The chain joins TRBV9 to TRBJ1-5; D may be TRBD1 (6 bases). From germline, CDR1 is SGDLS and CDR2 YYNGEE. V lost 0 bases and J 1 base, leaving 8 bases between the germline ends. There are 15 residues in the CDR3. CDR3 DNA: TGTGCCAGCAGCGTAGGTCAGGGGAGCAATCAGCCCCAGCATTTT. This encodes CASSVGQGSNQPQHF.

The rearrangement joins TRBV11-2 to TRBJ2-1; perhaps TRBD2 as D (7 bases). The V gene's germline CDR1 is SGHAT and CDR2 FQNNGV. Trimming stripped 1 base from V and 0 bases from J, with 13 bases between. This CDR3 region has 17 residues. The CDR3 loop is CASSLGGAGASYNEQFF. CDR3 DNA: TGTGCCAGCAGCTTAGGGGGGGCGGGGGCCTCCTACAATGAGCAGTTCTTC.

There are a few counts of this clone. V is TRBV7-2 and J is TRBJ1-5, with 8 nucleotides matching TRBD1. This CDR3 comprises 15 residues. Germline CDR1 is SGHTA and CDR2 is FQGNSA. V shed 5 bases and J 1 base; nucleotides not matched to a gene: 4. CDR3 bases: TGTGCCAGCAGCCCCCGGACAGGGAGCAATCAGCCCCAGCATTTT. Translation gives CASSPRTGSNQPQHF.

This clone appeared once. The sample has other DNA sequences that encode this CDR3 too. The chain combines TRBV3-1 (or the pseudogene TRBV3-2) with TRBJ1-5, with D hard to call. The V end was cut by 0 bases, the J end by 6 bases, with 3 bases between. The length of the CDR3 is 12 residues. Germline V CDR1 and CDR2: LGHDT, YNNKEL (reference sequence). The CDR3 nucleotides read TGTGCCAGCAGCCAAGAGGGTCAGCCCCAGCATTTT. This sequence encodes CASSQEGQPQHF.

This chain uses TRBV5-1 with TRBJ1-4; D remains ambiguous. The CDR3 has 14 residues. V was pared by 5 bases and J by 5 bases, with 13 bases between. The germline CDR1 and CDR2 sequences are SGHRS and YFSETQ. The CDR3: CASRRGGQNEKLFF. CDR3 nucleotide sequence: TGCGCCAGCAGGCGTGGAGGGCAGAATGAAAAACTGTTTTTT. The full variable domain, completed using reference TRBV5-1 and TRBJ1-4, is KAGVTQTPRYLIKTRGQQVTLSCSPISGHRSVSWYQQTPGQGLQFLFEYFSETQRNKGNFPGRFSGRQFSNSRSEMNVSTLELGDSALYLCASRRGGQNEKLFFGSGTQLSVL.

The chain joins TRBV28 to TRBJ1-4, with a tentative D call TRBD1 (5 bases). The CDR3 covers 14 residues. CDR1 is MDHEN and CDR2 is SYDVKM in the germline V gene. The ends were cut back, 2 bases at V and 5 bases at J, with 9 bases in the middle. CDR3 loop: CASSLTAGNEKLFF. For the CDR3, the DNA is TGTGCCAGCAGTTTAACGGCAGGGAATGAAAAACTGTTTTTT.

This sequence joins TRBV12-3 or TRBV12-4 and TRBJ1-4; possibly TRBD1 for D (6 bases). The length of the CDR3 is 13 residues. The V gene lost 3 bases and the J gene lost 7 bases, with 9 bases spanning the gap. CDR3 in amino acids: CASSFGGPEKLFF. CDR3 in DNA: TGTGCCAGCAGTTTCGGGGGCCCTGAAAAACTGTTTTTT.

The chain has TRBV2 and TRBJ1-1; D call uncertain. Germline CDR1 is SNHLY and CDR2 is FYNNEI. V lost 3 bases to trimming and J lost 1 base, with 12 bases between them. The CDR3 length is 15 residues. CDR3 in amino acids: CASSDVGITNTEAFF. In nucleotides, the CDR3 is TGTGCCAGCAGTGACGTAGGGATTACGAACACTGAAGCTTTCTTT.

J is TRBJ1-1 and V is TRBV4-1; D is perhaps TRBD1 (6 bases). This CDR3 spans 13 amino acids. Trimming removed 7 bases from V and 1 base from J, with 10 bases in between. The germline V gene has CDR1 MGHRA and CDR2 YSYEKL. In DNA form, the CDR3 reads TGCGCCAGCAACCGACAGGAGAACACTGAAGCTTTCTTT. It encodes CASNRQENTEAFF.

The CDR3 DNA is TGTGCCAGCAGCCAAGAAGGACAGGGGGCTGGGATGGCAACTAATGAAAAACTGTTTTTT. Protein product: CASSQEGQGAGMATNEKLFF. The chain has TRBV4-2 and TRBJ1-4, with 11 bases identical to TRBD1. With V trimmed by 0 bases and J by 0 bases, 9 bases remained unmatched. CDR1 and CDR2 (germline): LGHNA, YNFKEQ. The CDR3 is 20 amino acids.

This clone was observed a single time. The chain carries TRBV7-9 and TRBJ2-7; D call uncertain. Germline assignment: CDR1 SEHNR and CDR2 FQNEAQ (reference sequence). The CDR3 covers 13 residues. Trimming stripped 5 bases from V and 4 bases from J, with 12 bases between. The CDR3 DNA is TGTGCCAGCAGCGCTGCCCTGGAGTACGAGCAGTACTTC. It yields the protein CASSAALEYEQYF.

The V call is TRBV4-3, the J call TRBJ2-5; weak D call: TRBD2 (6 bases). This CDR3 comprises 17 residues. Germline-derived CDR1 and CDR2 are LGHNA and YSLEER. The V gene lost 4 bases and the J gene lost 2 bases, with 20 bases spanning the gap. CDR3 protein: CASSPAGSGGPQETQYF. The CDR3 DNA reads as TGCGCCAGCAGCCCGGCCGGGAGTGGGGGACCACAAGAGACCCAGTACTTC.

The gene calls are TRBV2 and TRBJ2-7; D unresolved. Germline lookup yields CDR1 SNHLY and CDR2 FYNNEI. The CDR3 has 13 amino acids. With 3 bases removed from V and 0 bases from J, the gap between germline ends came to 6 bases. In DNA form, the CDR3 reads TGTGCCAGCAGTGACACCTTCTCCTACGAGCAGTACTTC. This translates into CASSDTFSYEQYF.

This clone was counted once. The chain employs TRBV15 and TRBJ2-3; D gene ambiguous. The CDR3 is made up of 12 amino acids. CDR1 and CDR2 from the germline V gene are LNHNV and YYDKDF (reference sequence). The V gene lost 1 base and the J gene lost 4 bases, with 3 bases spanning the gap. CDR3 protein: CATSRVADTQYF. CDR3 nucleotide sequence: TGTGCCACCAGCAGAGTCGCAGATACGCAGTATTTT.

The chain recombines TRBV4-1 with TRBJ2-6; no clear D gene. Germline lookup yields CDR1 MGHRA and CDR2 YSYEKL. Deletions cut 0 bases from V and 5 bases from J, with 5 bases between. CDR3 length: 14 residues. The CDR3 DNA sequence: TGCGCCAGCAGCCAAGAAGCGCGGGCCAACGTCCTGACTTTC. Protein sequence: CASSQEARANVLTF.

This clone was observed a few times. The chain's CDR3 is CASTQGGKGSNYGYTF. The CDR3 coding sequence is TGTGCCAGTACCCAGGGGGGAAAAGGGTCTAACTATGGCTACACCTTC. This chain links TRBV28 with TRBJ1-2; 7 nucleotides align to TRBD1. The germline V gene has CDR1 MDHEN and CDR2 SYDVKM. V lost 9 bases and J lost 0; bases outside the gene matches: 13. CDR3 length: 16 amino acids.

This sequence joins TRBV3-1 (or the pseudogene TRBV3-2) and TRBJ1-5, with D hard to call. V was cut by 4 bases and J by 0 bases, with 10 bases left in between. The CDR3 extends over 15 amino acids. The germline V gene has CDR1 LGHDT and CDR2 YNNKEL (reference sequence). The CDR3 spells CASSPTQSSNQPQHF. Written as DNA, the CDR3 is TGTGCCAGCAGCCCGACGCAGAGTAGCAATCAGCCCCAGCATTTT.